This is a list of T cell receptor beta chains from one sample in a study of blood T cell repertoires in COVID-19. The data were produced by immunoSEQ multiplex PCR, yet TCRdb's version contains in-frame clones alone and is incomplete. The data show about 95,000 clones, 70% to 85% seen once. Sequenced: peripheral blood. The origin of the receptors is a human donor in a cohort sampled during active COVID-19. Both conserved end residues are part of each CDR3. Each record gives: V gene, clone size, D gene, J gene, CDR3 protein, CDR3 DNA. D genes are given only for firm matches. Clone size is given for some rows only: seen once, a few or many times, or a class if the clone is expanded.

TRBV7-9	.	.	TRBJ1-1	CASSPRRGVTEAFF	TGTGCCAGCAGCCCCCGGAGGGGAGTCACTGAAGCTTTCTTT
TRBV28	.	.	TRBJ2-7	CASSQPRFGGRYEQYF	TGTGCCAGCAGCCAGCCCCGGTTCGGAGGGCGCTACGAGCAGTACTTC
TRBV9	.	.	TRBJ2-7	CASSPLEPSSYEQYF	TGTGCCAGCAGCCCCCTGGAGCCCAGCTCCTACGAGCAGTACTTC
TRBV18	.	TRBD1	TRBJ2-7	CASSPDRGLYEQYF	TGTGCCAGCTCACCGGACAGGGGGCTCTACGAGCAGTACTTC
TRBV9	.	.	TRBJ2-1	CASSPRGLDNEQFF	TGTGCCAGCAGCCCCCGGGGGTTGGACAATGAGCAGTTCTTC
TRBV18	.	.	TRBJ1-4	CASSPTLGRGNEKLFF	TGTGCCAGCTCACCGACTTTGGGCAGGGGTAATGAAAAACTGTTTTTT
TRBV3-1/TRBV3-2	.	TRBD1	TRBJ1-1	CASSGSGTGPMNTEAFF	TGTGCCAGCAGCGGATCCGGGACAGGACCTATGAACACTGAAGCTTTCTTT
TRBV14	.	TRBD1	TRBJ2-5	CASSYDRVQETQYF	TGTGCCAGCAGCTACGACAGGGTTCAAGAGACCCAGTACTTC
TRBV6-2/TRBV6-3	.	.	TRBJ2-7	CASSSGGHYYEQYF	TGTGCCAGCAGTTCCGGGGGTCACTACTACGAGCAGTACTTC
TRBV6-1	.	TRBD1	TRBJ1-3	CASSAEDRNSGNTIYF	TGTGCCAGCAGTGCGGAGGACAGGAACTCTGGAAACACCATATATTTT
TRBV9	.	.	TRBJ2-3	CASSVNSGLLSTDTQYF	TGTGCCAGCAGCGTGAACTCCGGACTCCTAAGCACAGATACGCAGTATTTT
TRBV3-1/TRBV3-2	.	TRBD2	TRBJ2-5	CASSQDWSSGRAETQYF	TGTGCCAGCAGCCAAGATTGGTCTAGCGGGAGGGCGGAGACCCAGTACTTC
TRBV12-5	.	.	TRBJ1-1	CASGGETTGFWGSTEAFF	TGTGCTAGTGGTGGAGAGACAACAGGTTTTTGGGGTAGCACTGAAGCTTTCTTT
TRBV15	.	TRBD1	TRBJ2-5	CATSRKTGVGETQYF	TGTGCCACCAGCCGAAAGACAGGGGTGGGAGAGACCCAGTACTTC
TRBV27	.	TRBD2	TRBJ2-7	CASREGLADLYEQYF	TGTGCCAGCAGGGAAGGACTAGCGGACCTCTACGAGCAGTACTTC
TRBV6-5	.	.	TRBJ2-3	CASSYSRNRADTQYF	TGTGCCAGCAGTTACTCGAGGAACAGGGCCGATACGCAGTATTTT
TRBV19	once	.	TRBJ1-3	CASSISSAGGTGNTIYF	TGTGCCAGTAGTATCTCCAGCGCGGGGGGTACTGGAAACACCATATATTTT
TRBV4-1	.	TRBD1	TRBJ2-1	CASSPPGQGDEQFF	TGCGCCAGCAGCCCTCCGGGACAGGGCGATGAGCAGTTCTTC
TRBV7-6	.	TRBD2	TRBJ2-5	CASSLALAGVETQYF	TGTGCCAGCAGCTTAGCACTAGCGGGAGTGGAGACCCAGTACTTC
TRBV7-8	.	.	TRBJ1-5	CASSLGAGQPQHF	TGTGCCAGCAGCTTGGGCGCGGGGCAGCCCCAGCATTTT
TRBV18	.	.	TRBJ1-6	CASSLDIYNSPLHF	TGTGCCAGCTCGTTGGACATCTATAATTCACCCCTCCACTTT
TRBV15	.	.	TRBJ1-2	CATSRDVGGAWGYTF	TGTGCCACCAGCAGAGATGTTGGGGGGGCGTGGGGCTACACCTTC
TRBV4-1	.	TRBD1	TRBJ2-7	CASSHFFGPGQSNSYEQYF	TGCGCCAGCAGCCACTTCTTTGGACCGGGACAGTCTAACTCCTACGAGCAGTACTTC
TRBV5-1	few	TRBD1	TRBJ1-2	CASSLVQGNYGYTF	TGCGCCAGCAGCTTGGTACAGGGGAACTATGGCTACACCTTC
TRBV6-5	.	TRBD2	TRBJ2-3	CASSSGGAVDTQYF	TGTGCCAGCAGCAGCGGGGGGGCCGTAGATACGCAGTATTTT
TRBV6-5	.	.	TRBJ1-3	CASSYSKRSGNTIYF	TGTGCCAGCAGTTACTCTAAGAGGAGTGGAAACACCATATATTTT
TRBV7-2	.	.	TRBJ1-1	CASSLDGGKGTEAFF	TGTGCCAGCAGCTTAGATGGGGGGAAAGGCACTGAAGCTTTCTTT
TRBV6-1	.	.	TRBJ1-2	CASSEIVQGGYTF	TGTGCCAGCAGTGAAATCGTTCAGGGCGGCTACACCTTC
TRBV5-6	.	.	TRBJ2-2	CASSLGPVGNTGELFF	TGTGCCAGCAGCTTGGGCCCGGTCGGGAACACCGGGGAGCTGTTTTTT
TRBV11-1	few	.	TRBJ2-7	CASSSPRGDSAYEQYF	TGTGCCAGCAGCTCCCCGCGCGGGGACTCAGCCTACGAGCAGTACTTC
TRBV20-1	.	.	TRBJ1-4	CSARDQEKLFF	TGCAGTGCTAGAGATCAGGAAAAACTGTTTTTT
TRBV9	.	TRBD1	TRBJ1-2	CASSVVRGGGYGYTF	TGTGCCAGCAGCGTAGTGAGAGGGGGCGGCTATGGCTACACCTTC
TRBV4-1	once	TRBD1	TRBJ2-3	CASSQRQGGGTDTQYF	TGCGCCAGCAGCCAACGACAGGGTGGAGGCACAGATACGCAGTATTTT
TRBV5-4	many	.	TRBJ2-7	CASSLTPTYEQYF	TGTGCCAGCAGCCTGACACCGACCTACGAGCAGTACTTC
TRBV5-5	.	TRBD1	TRBJ2-1	CASFRDRGMNEQFF	TGTGCCAGCTTCCGGGACAGGGGGATGAATGAGCAGTTCTTC
TRBV28	.	.	TRBJ2-7	CASLPGPGGEQYF	TGTGCCAGCCTCCCAGGGCCTGGCGGCGAGCAGTACTTC
TRBV19	once	TRBD2	TRBJ2-1	CASTLRAGGAYNEQFF	TGTGCCAGTACCCTAAGGGCGGGGGGCGCCTACAATGAGCAGTTCTTC
TRBV25-1	few	.	TRBJ2-5	CASSEANQETQYF	TGTGCCAGCAGTGAAGCTAACCAAGAGACCCAGTACTTC
TRBV6-4	.	.	TRBJ1-2	CASSDRVNGYTF	TGTGCCAGCAGTGACCGAGTTAACGGCTACACCTTC
TRBV18	.	.	TRBJ2-2	CASSPQGEDTGELFF	TGTGCCAGCTCACCCCAAGGCGAGGACACCGGGGAGCTGTTTTTT
TRBV4-3	.	.	TRBJ1-1	CASSPGMNTEAFF	TGCGCCAGCAGCCCAGGAATGAACACTGAAGCTTTCTTT
TRBV19	.	TRBD1	TRBJ2-2	CASSKDRGTGELFF	TGTGCCAGTAGTAAGGACAGGGGGACCGGGGAGCTGTTTTTT
TRBV6-5	.	TRBD2	TRBJ2-7	CASSFIAGDGYEQYF	TGTGCCAGCAGTTTTATAGCGGGAGACGGGTACGAGCAGTACTTC
TRBV6-1	few	.	TRBJ1-5	CASSSQGFDQPQHF	TGTGCCAGCAGTAGCCAGGGCTTCGATCAGCCCCAGCATTTT
TRBV3-1/TRBV3-2	once	TRBD2	TRBJ2-1	CASSQGTGTSVYNEQFF	TGTGCCAGCAGCCAAGGTACCGGGACTAGCGTGTACAATGAGCAGTTCTTC
TRBV28	.	.	TRBJ1-1	CASSFFGQGAFF	TGTGCCAGCAGTTTTTTCGGGCAGGGAGCTTTCTTT
TRBV3-1/TRBV3-2	few	.	TRBJ2-7	CASSLGLSAYEQYF	TGTGCCAGCAGCCTCGGACTATCCGCCTACGAGCAGTACTTC
TRBV4-3	.	TRBD1	TRBJ2-3	CASSQDSGTGLVTTSTDTQYF	TGCGCCAGCAGCCAAGATAGTGGGACAGGGTTGGTAACGACTAGCACAGATACGCAGTATTTT
TRBV3-1/TRBV3-2	.	TRBD1	TRBJ1-2	CASSQEVTGVPYYGYTF	TGTGCCAGCAGCCAAGAAGTAACAGGGGTCCCCTACTATGGCTACACCTTC
TRBV10-3	.	TRBD2	TRBJ2-1	CAISVGGSDNEQFF	TGTGCCATCAGTGTGGGAGGGTCGGACAATGAGCAGTTCTTC
TRBV7-2	.	.	TRBJ2-2	CASSLWPSKSTGELFF	TGTGCCAGCAGCTTATGGCCCTCAAAAAGCACCGGGGAGCTGTTTTTT